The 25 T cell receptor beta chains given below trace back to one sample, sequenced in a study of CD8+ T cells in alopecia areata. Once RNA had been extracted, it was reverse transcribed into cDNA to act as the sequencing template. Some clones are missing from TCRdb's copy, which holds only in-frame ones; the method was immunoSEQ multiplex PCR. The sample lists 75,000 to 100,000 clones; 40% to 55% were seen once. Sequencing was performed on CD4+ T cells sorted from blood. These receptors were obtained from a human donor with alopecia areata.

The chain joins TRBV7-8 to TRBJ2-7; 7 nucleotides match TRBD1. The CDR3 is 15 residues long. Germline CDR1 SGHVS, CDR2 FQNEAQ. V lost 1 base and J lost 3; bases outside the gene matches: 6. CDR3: CASSLDVTGNYEQYF. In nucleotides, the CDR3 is TGTGCCAGCAGCTTAGATGTGACAGGGAACTACGAGCAGTACTTC.

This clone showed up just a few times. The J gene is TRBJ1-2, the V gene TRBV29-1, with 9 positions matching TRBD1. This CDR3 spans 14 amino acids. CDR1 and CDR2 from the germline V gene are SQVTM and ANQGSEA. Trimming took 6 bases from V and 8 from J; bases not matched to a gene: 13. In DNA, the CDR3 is TGCAGCGTCAGTCCCGGGACAGGGACCGAAGGCTACACCTTC. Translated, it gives CSVSPGTGTEGYTF.

The CDR3 here is CAWSSKDRAGETQYF. The CDR3 coding sequence is TGTGCCTGGAGTTCCAAGGACAGGGCTGGCGAGACCCAGTACTTC. The genes are TRBV30 and TRBJ2-5; TRBD1 aligns across 8 bases. The germline CDR1 and CDR2 sequences are GTSNPN and SVGIG (reference sequence). This CDR3 spans 15 amino acids. The V and J ends lost 2 bases and 5 bases, in that order; junction bases with no gene match: 10.

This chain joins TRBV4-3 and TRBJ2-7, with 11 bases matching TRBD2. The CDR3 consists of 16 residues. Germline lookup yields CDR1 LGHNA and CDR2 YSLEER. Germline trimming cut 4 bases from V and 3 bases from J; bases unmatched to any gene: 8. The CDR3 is CASSPKALAGVYEQYF. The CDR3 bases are TGCGCCAGCAGCCCGAAGGCACTAGCGGGGGTCTACGAGCAGTACTTC.

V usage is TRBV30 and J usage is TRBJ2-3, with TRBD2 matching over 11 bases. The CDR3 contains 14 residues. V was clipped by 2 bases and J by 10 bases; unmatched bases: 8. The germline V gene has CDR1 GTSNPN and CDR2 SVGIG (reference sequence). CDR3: CAWSLAGGPGSQYF. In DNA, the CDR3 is TGTGCCTGGAGTCTAGCGGGGGGACCGGGATCGCAGTATTTT.

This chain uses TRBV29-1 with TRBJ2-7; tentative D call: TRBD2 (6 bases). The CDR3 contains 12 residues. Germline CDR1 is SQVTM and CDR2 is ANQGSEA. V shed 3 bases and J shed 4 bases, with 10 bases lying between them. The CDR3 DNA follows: TGCAGCGTTGAGAATGCGGGGTACGAGCAGTACTTC. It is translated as CSVENAGYEQYF.

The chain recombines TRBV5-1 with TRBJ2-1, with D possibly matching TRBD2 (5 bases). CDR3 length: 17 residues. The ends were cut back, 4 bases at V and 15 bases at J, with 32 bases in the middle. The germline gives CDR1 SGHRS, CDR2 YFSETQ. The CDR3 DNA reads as TGCGCCAGCAGCCTTGATCCCACTAGGGCTACTAGTACGAACCTGTTCTTC. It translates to CASSLDPTRATSTNLFF.

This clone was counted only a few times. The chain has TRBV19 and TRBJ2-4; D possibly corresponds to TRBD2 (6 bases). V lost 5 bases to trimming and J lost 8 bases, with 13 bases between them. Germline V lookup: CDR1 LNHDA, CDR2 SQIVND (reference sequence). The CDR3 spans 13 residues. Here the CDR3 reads CASSPLGGHIQYF. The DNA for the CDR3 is TGTGCCAGTAGTCCCTTGGGGGGACACATTCAGTACTTC.

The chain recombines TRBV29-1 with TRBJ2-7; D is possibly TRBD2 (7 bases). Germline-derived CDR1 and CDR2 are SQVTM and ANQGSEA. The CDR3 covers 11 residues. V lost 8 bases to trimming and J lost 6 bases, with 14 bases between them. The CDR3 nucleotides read TGCAGCTACGGACAGCGGGGCGAGCAGTACTTC. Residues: CSYGQRGEQYF.

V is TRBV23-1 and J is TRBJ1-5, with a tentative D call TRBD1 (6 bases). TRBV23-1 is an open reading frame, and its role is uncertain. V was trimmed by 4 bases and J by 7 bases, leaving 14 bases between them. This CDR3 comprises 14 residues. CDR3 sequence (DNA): TGCGCCAGCAGTCGGCTAATTAGGGGGCAGCCCCAGCATTTT. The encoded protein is CASSRLIRGQPQHF.

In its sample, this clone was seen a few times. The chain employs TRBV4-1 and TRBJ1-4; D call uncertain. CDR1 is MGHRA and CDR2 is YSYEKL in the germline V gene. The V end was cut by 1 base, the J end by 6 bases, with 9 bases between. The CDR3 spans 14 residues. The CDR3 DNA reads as TGCGCCAGCAGCCAAGCAGAGAGGGATGAAAAACTGTTTTTT. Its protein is CASSQAERDEKLFF.

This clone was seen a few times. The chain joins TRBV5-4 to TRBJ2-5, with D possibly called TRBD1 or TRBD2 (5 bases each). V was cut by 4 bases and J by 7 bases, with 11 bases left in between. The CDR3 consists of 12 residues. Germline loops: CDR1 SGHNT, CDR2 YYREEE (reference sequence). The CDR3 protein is CASSEGPSTQYF. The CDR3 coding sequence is TGTGCCAGCAGCGAGGGACCTTCGACCCAGTACTTC.

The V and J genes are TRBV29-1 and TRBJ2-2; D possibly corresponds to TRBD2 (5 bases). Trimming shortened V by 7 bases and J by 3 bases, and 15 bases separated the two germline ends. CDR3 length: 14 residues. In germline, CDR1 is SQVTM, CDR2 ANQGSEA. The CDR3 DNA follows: TGCAGCGCCACAAAGGGTAGCGACACCGGGGAGCTGTTTTTT. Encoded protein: CSATKGSDTGELFF.

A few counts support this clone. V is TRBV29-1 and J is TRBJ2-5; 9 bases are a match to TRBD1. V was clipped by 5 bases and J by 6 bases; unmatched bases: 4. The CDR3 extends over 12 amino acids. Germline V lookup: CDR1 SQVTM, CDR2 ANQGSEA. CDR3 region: CSVLTGGKTQYF. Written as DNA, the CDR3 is TGCAGCGTTTTGACAGGGGGAAAGACCCAGTACTTC.

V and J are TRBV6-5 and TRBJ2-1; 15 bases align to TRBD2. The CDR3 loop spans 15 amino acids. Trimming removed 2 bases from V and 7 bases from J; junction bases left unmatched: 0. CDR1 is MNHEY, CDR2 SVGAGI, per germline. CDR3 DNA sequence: TGTGCCAGCAGTTACGGGACTAGCGGGGGGAATGAGCAGTTCTTC. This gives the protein CASSYGTSGGNEQFF.

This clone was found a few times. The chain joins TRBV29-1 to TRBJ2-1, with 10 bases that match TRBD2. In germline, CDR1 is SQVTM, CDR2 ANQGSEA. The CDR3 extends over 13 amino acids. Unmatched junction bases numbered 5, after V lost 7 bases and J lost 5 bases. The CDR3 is CSGSTSGDNEQFF. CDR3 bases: TGCAGCGGATCCACTAGCGGGGACAATGAGCAGTTCTTC.

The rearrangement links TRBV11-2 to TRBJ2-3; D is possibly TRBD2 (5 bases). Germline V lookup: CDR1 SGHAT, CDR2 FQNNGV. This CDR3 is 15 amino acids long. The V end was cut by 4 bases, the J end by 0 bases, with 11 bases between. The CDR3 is CASSSSRGSTDTQYF. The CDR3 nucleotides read TGTGCCAGCAGCTCTAGCCGGGGTAGCACAGATACGCAGTATTTT.

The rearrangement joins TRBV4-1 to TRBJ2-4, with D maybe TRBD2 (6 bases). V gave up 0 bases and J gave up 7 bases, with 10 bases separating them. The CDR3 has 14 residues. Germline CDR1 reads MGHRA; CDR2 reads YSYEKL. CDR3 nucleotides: TGCGCCAGCAGCCAAGACGGGGGAAGGAACATTCAGTACTTC. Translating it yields CASSQDGGRNIQYF.

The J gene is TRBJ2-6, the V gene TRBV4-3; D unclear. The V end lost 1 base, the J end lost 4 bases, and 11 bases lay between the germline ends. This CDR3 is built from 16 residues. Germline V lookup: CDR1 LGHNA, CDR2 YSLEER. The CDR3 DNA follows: TGCGCCAGCAGCCAAGTCAACCAAGGAGGGGCCAACGTCCTGACTTTC. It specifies CASSQVNQGGANVLTF.

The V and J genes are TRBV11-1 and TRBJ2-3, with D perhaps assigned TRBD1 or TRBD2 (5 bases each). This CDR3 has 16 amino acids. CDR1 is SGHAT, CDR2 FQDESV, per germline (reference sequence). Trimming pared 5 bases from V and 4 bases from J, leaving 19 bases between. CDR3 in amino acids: CASSPVGTIPPDTQYF. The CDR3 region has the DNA TGTGCCAGCAGCCCGGTCGGGACCATCCCCCCAGATACGCAGTATTTT.

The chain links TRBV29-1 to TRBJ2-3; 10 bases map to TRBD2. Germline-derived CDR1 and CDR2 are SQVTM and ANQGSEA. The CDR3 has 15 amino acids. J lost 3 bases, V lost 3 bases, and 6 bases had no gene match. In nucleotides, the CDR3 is TGCAGCGTTGAGGGGCCTAGCGGGAGTACAGATACGCAGTATTTT. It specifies CSVEGPSGSTDTQYF.

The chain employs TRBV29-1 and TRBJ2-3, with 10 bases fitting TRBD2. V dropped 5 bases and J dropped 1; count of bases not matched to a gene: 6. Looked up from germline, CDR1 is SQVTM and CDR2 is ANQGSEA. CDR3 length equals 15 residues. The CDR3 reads CSVRGGTSGTDTQYF. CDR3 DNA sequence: TGCAGCGTTCGAGGAGGGACTAGCGGCACAGATACGCAGTATTTT.

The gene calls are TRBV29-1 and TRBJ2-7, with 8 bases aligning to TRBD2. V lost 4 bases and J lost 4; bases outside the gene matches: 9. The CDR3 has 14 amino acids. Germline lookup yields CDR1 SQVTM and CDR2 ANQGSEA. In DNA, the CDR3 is TGCAGCGTTGGACCCAGCGGGAGTGGATACGAGCAGTACTTC. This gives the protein CSVGPSGSGYEQYF.

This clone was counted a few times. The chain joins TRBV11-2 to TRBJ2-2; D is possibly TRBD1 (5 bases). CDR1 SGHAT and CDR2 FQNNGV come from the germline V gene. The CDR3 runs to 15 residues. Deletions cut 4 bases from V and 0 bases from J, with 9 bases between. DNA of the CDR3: TGTGCCAGCAGCTGGACACCTGCGAACACCGGGGAGCTGTTTTTT. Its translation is CASSWTPANTGELFF.

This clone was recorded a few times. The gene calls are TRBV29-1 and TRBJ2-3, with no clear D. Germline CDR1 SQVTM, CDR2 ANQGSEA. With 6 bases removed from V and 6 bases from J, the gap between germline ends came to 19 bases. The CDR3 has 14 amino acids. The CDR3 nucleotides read TGCAGCGTCGTAGAACCGAACTCGGCGGATACGCAGTATTTT. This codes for CSVVEPNSADTQYF.